The sequence of this T cell receptor (beta chain) was determined in a study of CD8 T cells in Susac syndrome. Germline V gives CDR1 LNHNV, CDR2 YYDKDF (reference sequence). The CDR3 is 14 amino acids. The V and J ends lost 0 bases and 3 bases respectively, with 9 bases between them. RNA, at about 0.5 to 1 ug, was reverse transcribed with random hexamers. A single record per CDR3 protein comes from TCRdb applying MiXCR to the immunoSEQ multiplex PCR reads. The sample includes about 71,000 distinct CDR3 sequences, roughly 95% of them seen just once. Sequencing used CD4+ T cells from PBMCs. The sequence derives from a human donor with multiple sclerosis. V is TRBV15 and J is TRBJ2-7; unclear D gene. The CDR3 reads CATSRDGQIYEQYF. The CDR3 DNA follows: TGTGCCACCAGCAGAGATGGCCAGATCTACGAGCAGTACTTC. Full variable domain (outside the CDR3, taken from reference TRBV15 and TRBJ2-7): DAMVIQNPRYQVTQFGKPVTLSCSQTLNHNVMYWYQQKSSQAPKLLFHYYDKDFNNEADTPDNFQSRRPNTSFCFLDIRSPGLGDTAMYLCATSRDGQIYEQYFGPGTRLTVT.